This section outlines one TCR beta chain sequence together with its context. Its antigen is not identified. Primers for the PCR totalled 60 Vbeta and 13 Jbeta. TCRdb's copy holds only in-frame clones and misses some; the assay was immunoSEQ multiplex PCR. The sample consists of about 120,000 clones, around 73% of them appearing once. This sample was taken from a study of cytomegalovirus exposure and HLA in healthy donors. The CDR3 totals 15 residues. V was clipped by 2 bases and J by 3 bases, with 11 bases between them. In germline, CDR1 is MDHEN, CDR2 SYDVKM. Study-wide results and caveats: In a later analysis, TCR beta V- and J-gene trimming showed a link to a missense DCLRE1C variant.

The chain uses TRBV28 and TRBJ2-1, with D tentatively TRBD1 (6 bases). The source is a female donor in good health and CMV-seronegative. The sample consisted of PBMCs. The DNA for the CDR3 is TGTGCCAGCAGTTTAGGACAGCCGAACTACAATGAGCAGTTCTTC. It is translated as CASSLGQPNYNEQFF. The entire variable domain, with the rest obtained from reference TRBV28 and TRBJ2-1, is as follows: DVKVTQSSRYLVKRTGEKVFLECVQDMDHENMFWYRQDPGLGLRLIYFSYDVKMKEKGDIPEGYSVSREKKERFSLILESASTNQTSMYLCASSLGQPNYNEQFFGPGTRLTVL.